This T cell receptor (beta chain) stems from a study of cytomegalovirus exposure and HLA in healthy donors (dated by TCRdb to about 2017). Notes on the research overall: The roughly 670 repertoires of the first cohort and the 120 or so validation repertoires were produced on the same platform, according to a later analysis. The study was designed to test whether signatures of past pathogen exposure could be identified by cataloging public T cell receptors. Along with the approximately 670-subject first cohort, a separate validation cohort of 120 different subjects was used. The study combined high-throughput TCR immunosequencing, statistical association of individual TCRs with disease status, and machine learning to predict cytomegalovirus infection status.

Library prep was done by the immunoSEQ multiplex PCR assay. As for the original processing: A statistical classification framework was built for diagnosing cytomegalovirus status from the catalog of TCR beta chain sequences. Drawn from immuneACCESS, this table holds only the in-frame rearrangements with V and J called that TCRdb kept. Clones are partly lost; checked studies trace under half to an unresolved V gene and leave the rest unexplained. That table is the source of V, J and clone size, and D and trimming were worked out from the DNA. The sample data list 50,000 or so clones, and 90% to 95% of these were observed just once. The top ten clones comprise about 2.2% of the sample. The CDR3 holds 15 amino acids from the cysteine to the phenylalanine. The retained sequence is limited to the CDR3, 45 bases, with the frame set at the first base. Between the V and J ends, shortened by 1 base and 8 bases respectively, the junction contains 14 bases. CDR1 and CDR2 are read off the germline V gene as SGHDN and FVKESK.

General findings and caveats noted by the study authors: A later analysis had no HLA typing for the validation cohort, so co-occurrence there was scored across all 120 or so repertoires. The classifier was reported to diagnose cytomegalovirus status with high specificity and sensitivity in both the original and validation cohorts. The authors suggested that the approach could potentially be extended to other disease states and immunological phenotypes. In vitro tests confirmed that a few of the cytomegalovirus-associated TCR beta chains recognize cytomegalovirus antigens. Most TCR sequences were seen in very few donors, while some public TCRs were found in many individuals. The study listed approximately 150 TCR beta chains as associated with cytomegalovirus. In a later analysis, TCRs clustered in the first cohort were found to also tend to co-occur in the roughly 110 validation repertoires, with 90% to 95% of cluster scores above 0.

The donors were included in the validation cohort of some 120 subjects, a group kept apart from the approximately 700-subject first cohort. With regard to this clone: Its target antigen remains unknown. Base qualities were left out, and no much larger clone turns up one base away.

The source material was PBMCs. The receptor comes from a woman in her twenties or thirties in good health and CMV-seronegative. The sequence links TRBV14 to TRBJ1-4, and the D gene may be TRBD1, 6 bases matching. The nucleotide sequence reads as follows: TGTGCCAGCAGCCAAGCAGGGGCCCCCACCGAAAAACTGTTTTTT. Translated, it gives CASSQAGAPTEKLFF.